Shown below are 8 T cell receptor beta chains from a single sample sequenced in a study of T cell responses to AZD1222 COVID-19 vaccine. Profiling relied on immunoSEQ multiplex PCR, and the TCRdb table lists in-frame clones only, not all of them. Of about 69,000 clones listed, less than 85% were seen once; the top ten hold approximately 25%. The specimen was peripheral blood, collected 28 days after the second AZD1222 dose. Receptor source: an adult who received the AZD1222 COVID-19 vaccine.

This chain joins TRBV5-1 and TRBJ2-7, with 7 bases identical to TRBD1. The CDR3 loop spans 11 amino acids. The trim removed 7 bases at V and 4 bases at J, leaving 2 bases unmatched. The germline V gene encodes CDR1 SGHRS and CDR2 YFSETQ. In nucleotides, the CDR3 is TGCGCCAGCCGGACAGGATACGAGCAGTACTTC. Residues: CASRTGYEQYF.

The J gene is TRBJ2-7, the V gene TRBV15; the D gene is possibly TRBD2 (6 bases). The CDR3 loop spans 13 amino acids. Per germline, CDR1 LNHNV and CDR2 YYDKDF (reference sequence). The V gene lost 0 bases and the J gene lost 7 bases, with 10 bases spanning the gap. The CDR3 DNA follows: TGTGCCACCAGCAGAGATCCGGGGGTTGAGCAGTACTTC. The encoded protein is CATSRDPGVEQYF.

The chain links TRBV6-6 to TRBJ2-2, with D perhaps TRBD1 (5 bases). Trimming pared 8 bases from V and 4 bases from J, leaving 14 bases between. The CDR3 totals 14 residues. The germline CDR1 and CDR2 sequences are MNHNY and SVGAGI (reference sequence). The CDR3 sequence is CASVIGEITGELFF. CDR3 DNA: TGTGCCAGCGTGATAGGGGAAATCACCGGGGAGCTGTTTTTT.

This clone was detected only once. This chain links TRBV4-2 with TRBJ2-1; 11 positions agree with TRBD1. CDR1 and CDR2 (germline): LGHNA, YNFKEQ. The CDR3 spans 17 residues. V shed 0 bases and J 6 bases; nucleotides not matched to a gene: 7. The CDR3 DNA follows: TGTGCCAGCAGCCAAGATTTTACGGACAGGGGGCTCAATGAGCAGTTCTTC. Translation gives CASSQDFTDRGLNEQFF.

The chain combines TRBV5-1 with TRBJ2-1, with a possible D match to TRBD2 (5 bases). From germline, CDR1 is SGHRS and CDR2 YFSETQ. The V end was cut by 0 bases, the J end by 4 bases, with 11 bases between. The CDR3 consists of 15 residues. The CDR3 nucleotides read TGCGCCAGCAGCTTGGAAGGCGGGTGGTACAATGAGCAGTTCTTC. Its translation: CASSLEGGWYNEQFF.

This chain connects TRBV18 to TRBJ2-5; D is uncertain. The length of the CDR3 is 13 residues. Germline V CDR1 and CDR2: KGHSH, LQKENI. The V and J ends lost 5 bases and 1 base respectively, with 8 bases between them. CDR3 sequence: CASSSQAQETQYF. CDR3 bases: TGTGCCAGCTCATCCCAAGCCCAAGAGACCCAGTACTTC. The full variable domain, its missing parts supplied by reference TRBV18 and TRBJ2-5, is NAGVMQNPRHLVRRRGQEARLRCSPMKGHSHVYWYRQLPEEGLKFMVYLQKENIIDESGMPKERFSAEFPKEGPSILRIQQVVRGDSAAYFCASSSQAQETQYFGPGTRLLVL.

The chain recombines TRBV5-1 with TRBJ1-1; tentative D call: TRBD1 (6 bases). Trimming left V 4 bases short and J 4 bases short, with 14 bases between. Germline values: CDR1 SGHRS, CDR2 YFSETQ. The CDR3 runs to 14 residues. The CDR3 protein is CASSGGRLITEAFF. Here the CDR3 DNA reads TGCGCCAGCAGCGGGGGGCGCCTGATCACTGAAGCTTTCTTT.

The CDR3 DNA follows: TGTGCCAGCTCGTCTTCCCGCCAGGGGGCCAACACTGAAGCTTTCTTT. Translation: CASSSSRQGANTEAFF. This chain uses TRBV18 with TRBJ1-1, with TRBD1 matching 8 bases. Trimming removed 6 bases from V and 2 bases from J; junction bases left unmatched: 11. CDR1 is KGHSH, CDR2 LQKENI, per germline. The CDR3 sequence is 16 residues long.